A selection of T cell receptor beta chains follows, all from one sample in a study of long-term antiretroviral therapy in people with HIV. The method was immunoSEQ multiplex PCR; TCRdb's version includes in-frame clones alone and lacks a portion of them. The sample lists tens of thousands of clones; 76% were seen once. Sequenced here: unsorted PBMCs, sampled 0.5 years after starting antiretroviral therapy. The receptors shown here come from a woman aged 40-49 years with HIV. CDR3s leave out the opening cysteine and the closing phenylalanine or tryptophan. D genes are given only for firm matches.

j_gene: TRBJ1-6
len: 12
d_gene: .
v_gene: TRBV6-1
CDR3aa: ASSQWWDNSPLH

j_gene: TRBJ2-7
len: 10
d_gene: .
v_gene: TRBV7-2
CDR3aa: ASSLVSNEQY

j_gene: TRBJ1-2
len: 10
d_gene: .
v_gene: TRBV9
CDR3aa: ASSVEGISYT

j_gene: TRBJ2-7
len: 12
d_gene: TRBD1
v_gene: TRBV11-2
CDR3aa: ASSLDRGRGEQY

j_gene: TRBJ1-6
len: 13
d_gene: .
v_gene: TRBV7-2
CDR3aa: ASSLNEGFNSPLH

j_gene: TRBJ1-4
len: 13
d_gene: .
v_gene: TRBV19
CDR3aa: ASSPGVATNEKLF

j_gene: TRBJ2-2
len: 13
d_gene: TRBD1
v_gene: TRBV2
CDR3aa: ASRLGQTNTGELF

j_gene: TRBJ2-7
len: 12
d_gene: .
v_gene: TRBV2
CDR3aa: ASRDNDSTYEQY

j_gene: TRBJ1-3
len: 16
d_gene: TRBD1
v_gene: TRBV9
CDR3aa: ASSVGPTGFFSGNTIY

j_gene: TRBJ1-4
len: 13
d_gene: .
v_gene: TRBV6-1
CDR3aa: ASSFTALVEEKLF

j_gene: TRBJ2-1
len: 15
d_gene: .
v_gene: TRBV5-1
CDR3aa: ASSLGRTGGTYNEQF

j_gene: TRBJ1-5
len: 12
d_gene: .
v_gene: TRBV5-1
CDR3aa: ASSLEQGNQPQH

j_gene: TRBJ2-2
len: 12
d_gene: .
v_gene: TRBV7-3
CDR3aa: ASSNGGGTGELF

j_gene: TRBJ1-1
len: 13
d_gene: .
v_gene: TRBV7-3
CDR3aa: ASSLDPTVRDEAF

j_gene: TRBJ2-3
len: 11
d_gene: .
v_gene: TRBV10-3
CDR3aa: AISEPRTDTQY

j_gene: TRBJ1-5
len: 13
d_gene: .
v_gene: TRBV7-9
CDR3aa: ASSLLSGEDQPQH

j_gene: TRBJ1-1
len: 13
d_gene: TRBD1
v_gene: TRBV6-6
CDR3aa: ASSSEGRGRPEAF

j_gene: TRBJ1-4
len: 12
d_gene: TRBD1
v_gene: TRBV5-5
CDR3aa: ASSRQGAGEKLF

j_gene: TRBJ2-3
len: 13
d_gene: .
v_gene: TRBV7-2
CDR3aa: ASSFYPRTADTQY